This passage covers 3 T cell receptor beta chains from one sample sequenced in a study of tissue T cells after allogeneic stem cell transplantation. The data were produced by immunoSEQ multiplex PCR, yet TCRdb's version contains in-frame clones alone and is incomplete. This sample yields tens of thousands of clones, of which 65% to 90% are seen a single time; around 3.5% belongs to the top ten. The sequences come from blood, collected before transplantation. The receptors shown here come from a woman aged 18 to 55 who later had graft-versus-host disease after an allogeneic stem cell transplant.

With respect to this clone: One end of the junction varies from germline; a read error may be responsible. The chain employs TRBV7-2 and TRBJ2-7, with 10 bases matching TRBD1. This CDR3 contains 15 residues. Germline V CDR1 and CDR2: SGHTA, FQGNSA. The CDR3 reads CASPHKMGQGPPLVF. CDR3 bases: TGTGCCAGCCCACACAAAATGGGACAGGGGCCCCCCTTGGTGTTC.

The rearrangement joins TRBV5-1 to TRBJ1-1; weak D call: TRBD1 (5 bases). The CDR3 totals 16 residues. Germline values: CDR1 SGHRS, CDR2 YFSETQ. Trimming removed 0 bases from V and 5 bases from J, with 17 bases in between. The CDR3 bases are TGCGCCAGCAGCTTGGGCCTGACTAGCGGGGGAACTGAAGCTTTCTTT. It encodes CASSLGLTSGGTEAFF. Using reference TRBV5-1 and TRBJ1-1 for the parts outside the CDR3, the full variable domain is KAGVTQTPRYLIKTRGQQVTLSCSPISGHRSVSWYQQTPGQGLQFLFEYFSETQRNKGNFPGRFSGRQFSNSRSEMNVSTLELGDSALYLCASSLGLTSGGTEAFFGQGTRLTVV.

The chain has TRBV4-3 and TRBJ2-7; 11 bases fit TRBD2. CDR1 and CDR2 from the germline V gene are LGHNA and YSLEER. The CDR3 consists of 15 residues. V gave up 6 bases and J gave up 0 bases; unmatched junction bases: 4. In DNA, the CDR3 is TGCGCCAGCAGAACCGGGACTAGCGGCTCCTACGAGCAGTACTTC. This gives the protein CASRTGTSGSYEQYF.